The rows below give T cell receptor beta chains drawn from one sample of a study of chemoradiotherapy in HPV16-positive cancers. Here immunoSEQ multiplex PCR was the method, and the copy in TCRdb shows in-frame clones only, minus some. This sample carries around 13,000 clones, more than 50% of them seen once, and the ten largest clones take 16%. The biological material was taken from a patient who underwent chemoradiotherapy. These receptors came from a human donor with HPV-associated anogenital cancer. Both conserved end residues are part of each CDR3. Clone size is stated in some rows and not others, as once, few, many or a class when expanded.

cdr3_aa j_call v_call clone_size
CASREQNTLGTQYF TRBJ2-5 TRBV11-3 .
CASSQDVRGEQYF TRBJ2-7 TRBV14 .
CASSFGTAGAFTGELFF TRBJ2-2 TRBV5-1 .
CASGWATEAFF TRBJ1-1 TRBV19 few
CASSSGAAVYKQFF TRBJ2-1 TRBV7-8 .
CASSPQAGGRTDTQYF TRBJ2-3 TRBV9 .
CASSPLGTEDGYTF TRBJ1-2 TRBV18 .
CASSSQVASNQPQHF TRBJ1-5 TRBV5-6 once
CASRQGQNSPLHF TRBJ1-6 TRBV19 .
CASSDAFGVSKNEQFF TRBJ2-1 TRBV6-4 .
CASRGGLIFNQPQHF TRBJ1-5 TRBV28 .
CASSSSSYGADF TRBJ1-2 TRBV7-9 few
CASSYSTETQYF TRBJ2-5 TRBV6-6 medium-sized
CASSPRGSGELFF TRBJ2-2 TRBV27 once
CASSRTADTQYF TRBJ2-3 TRBV6-5 few
CASSQGALGKPQHF TRBJ1-5 TRBV6-1 .
CAWVGSYSGNTIYF TRBJ1-3 TRBV30 .
CASSLDTSEQYF TRBJ2-7 TRBV28 few
CASSPPMGAVDGYTF TRBJ1-2 TRBV18 .